The 18 T cell receptor beta chains in this list originate from one sample, sequenced in a study of cytomegalovirus exposure and HLA in healthy donors. PCR employed 60 Vbeta and 13 Jbeta primers. Sequenced by immunoSEQ multiplex PCR; TCRdb stores in-frame clones only, minus some. This table holds more than 110,000 clones, over 70% found once. The sample was PBMCs. These receptors were collected from a man aged 18 to 29 in good health and CMV-seronegative.

This chain uses TRBV27 with TRBJ1-6; D call uncertain. The CDR3 totals 17 residues. CDR1 and CDR2 (germline): MNHEY, SMNVEV (reference sequence). V lost 0 bases and J lost 10, with 19 bases in between. The CDR3 spells CASSLSVLRRVRSPLHF. CDR3 bases: TGTGCCAGCAGTTTATCGGTACTCAGGAGGGTTCGGTCACCCCTCCACTTT.

The CDR3 reads CASSLGQGYTGELFF. The CDR3 DNA is TGTGCCAGCAGCCTCGGACAGGGGTACACCGGGGAGCTGTTTTTT. V usage is TRBV11-1 and J usage is TRBJ2-2; 9 nucleotides line up with TRBD1. Germline V gene data show CDR1 as SGHAT and CDR2 as FQDESV (reference sequence). The CDR3 sequence is 15 residues long. V trimming: 5 bases; J trimming: 3 bases; junction bases outside the gene matches: 4.

This sequence joins TRBV4-2 and TRBJ2-2, with D possibly being TRBD1 (5 bases). This CDR3 is built from 16 residues. CDR1 is LGHNA, CDR2 YNFKEQ, per germline. Deletions cut 0 bases from V and 2 bases from J, with 10 bases between. In nucleotides, the CDR3 is TGTGCCAGCAGCCAAGAGGGCAGGGAAAACACCGGGGAGCTGTTTTTT. Translation gives CASSQEGRENTGELFF.

This chain joins TRBV5-1 and TRBJ1-1; D possibly corresponds to TRBD1 (5 bases). Germline values: CDR1 SGHRS, CDR2 YFSETQ. Trimming left V 0 bases short and J 1 base short, with 10 bases between. The length of the CDR3 is 15 residues. DNA for the CDR3: TGCGCCAGCAGCTTGGCAGGGACTCCGAACACTGAAGCTTTCTTT. Protein product: CASSLAGTPNTEAFF.

A note on this clone: The germline gene is not matched at one end of the junction; a read error may be the cause. The V gene is TRBV27, the J gene TRBJ2-2, with TRBD2 as a possible D gene (6 bases). The CDR3 loop spans 11 amino acids. Germline V gene sequence: CDR1 MNHEY, CDR2 SMNVEV (reference sequence). The CDR3 is CASSNTGGLFF. Written as DNA, the CDR3 is TGTGCCAGCAGTAACACCGGGGGGCTGTTTTTT.

J is TRBJ2-7 and V is TRBV7-8, with TRBD1 matching 7 bases. The V segment lost 5 bases and the J segment 2 bases; nucleotides outside the gene matches: 12. The CDR3 has 16 amino acids. CDR1 and CDR2 (germline): SGHVS, FQNEAQ. The chain's CDR3 is CASSPNPPDRAYEQYF. The CDR3 nucleotides are TGTGCCAGCAGCCCTAATCCCCCTGACAGGGCCTACGAGCAGTACTTC.

This chain uses TRBV6-5 with TRBJ1-1, with D perhaps matching TRBD1 (6 bases). V dropped 5 bases and J dropped 2 bases, with 9 bases sitting between them. The CDR3 is 13 residues long. Germline-derived CDR1 and CDR2 are MNHEY and SVGAGI. The CDR3 sequence: CASSRTANTEAFF. The CDR3 region has the DNA TGTGCCAGCAGTAGGACAGCCAACACTGAAGCTTTCTTT.

V usage is TRBV7-9 and J usage is TRBJ2-7; D perhaps matches TRBD1 (6 bases). This CDR3 has 14 residues. V was pared by 10 bases and J by 6 bases, with 22 bases between. CDR1 SEHNR and CDR2 FQNEAQ come from the germline V gene (reference sequence). This chain's CDR3 is CATQPPGDLGEQYF. CDR3 in DNA: TGTGCCACCCAGCCTCCAGGGGATCTTGGCGAGCAGTACTTC.

This chain connects TRBV5-1 to TRBJ1-2; no firm D call. CDR3 length: 13 residues. The germline V gene encodes CDR1 SGHRS and CDR2 YFSETQ. The V gene lost 2 bases and the J gene lost 4 bases, with 9 bases spanning the gap. The CDR3 sequence is CASSFMEAYGYTF. The CDR3, as DNA: TGCGCCAGCAGCTTTATGGAGGCCTATGGCTACACCTTC.

This clone was recorded once. This rearrangement joins TRBV4-2 to TRBJ2-7; 11 positions match TRBD1. There are 15 residues in the CDR3. Germline CDR1 and CDR2: LGHNA and YNFKEQ. V lost 0 bases and J lost 6; bases outside the gene matches: 4. The CDR3, as DNA: TGTGCCAGCAGCCAAGAGACCGGGACAGGGGGCGAGCAGTACTTC. It yields the protein CASSQETGTGGEQYF.

The chain joins TRBV15 to TRBJ2-5; D is unclear. Trimming stripped 5 bases from V and 5 bases from J, with 9 bases between. The V gene's germline CDR1 is LNHNV and CDR2 YYDKDF (reference sequence). The CDR3 consists of 12 residues. The CDR3 DNA follows: TGTGCCACCAGCGTTAATCCGGAGACCCAGTACTTC. Translating it yields CATSVNPETQYF. The full variable domain, with the rest looked up from reference TRBV15 and TRBJ2-5, is DAMVIQNPRYQVTQFGKPVTLSCSQTLNHNVMYWYQQKSSQAPKLLFHYYDKDFNNEADTPDNFQSRRPNTSFCFLDIRSPGLGDTAMYLCATSVNPETQYFGPGTRLLVL.

The chain is built from TRBV2 and TRBJ1-2; 9 bases map to TRBD1. CDR3 length: 13 residues. The V segment lost 6 bases and the J segment 3 bases; nucleotides outside the gene matches: 2. CDR1 is SNHLY and CDR2 is FYNNEI in the germline V gene. The CDR3 DNA follows: TGTGCCAGCAGACAGGGGGCGGACTATGGCTACACCTTC. Translated, it gives CASRQGADYGYTF. Variable domain in full (rest from reference TRBV2 and TRBJ1-2): EPEVTQTPSHQVTQMGQEVILRCVPISNHLYFYWYRQILGQKVEFLVSFYNNEISEKSEIFDDQFSVERPDGSNFTLKIRSTKLEDSAMYFCASRQGADYGYTFGSGTRLTVV.

This rearrangement joins TRBV10-1 to TRBJ1-6; 11 bases align to TRBD1. The CDR3 runs to 14 residues. Trimming removed 6 bases from V and 14 bases from J; junction bases left unmatched: 9. Germline V gene sequence: CDR1 WNHNN, CDR2 SYGVQD (reference sequence). The CDR3 loop reads CASSPGQGVRSLHF. In DNA, the CDR3 is TGCGCCAGCAGCCCGGGACAGGGGGTGAGATCCCTCCACTTT.

The chain uses TRBV2 and TRBJ2-5, with 9 bases matching TRBD1. This CDR3 region has 15 residues. V gave up 6 bases and J gave up 5 bases; unmatched junction bases: 10. Germline CDR1 is SNHLY and CDR2 is FYNNEI. This CDR3 is CASRAGTGIGETQYF. The DNA for the CDR3 is TGTGCCAGCAGGGCCGGGACAGGGATTGGGGAGACCCAGTACTTC.

The chain combines TRBV6-1 with TRBJ2-5, with 11 nucleotides matching TRBD2. The J call is in doubt because the DNA end fits TRBJ2-7 better. CDR1 MNHNS and CDR2 SASEGT come from the germline V gene. The CDR3 sequence is 15 residues long. The CDR3 reads CASTLAGGRSYEQYF. CDR3 in DNA: TGTGCCAGCACTCTAGCGGGGGGCCGCTCCTACGAGCAGTACTTC.

This chain links TRBV9 with TRBJ2-1, with D possibly TRBD1 on 6 matching bases. The CDR3 contains 13 residues. Germline V gene data show CDR1 as SGDLS and CDR2 as YYNGEE. Trimming took off 0 bases at V and 8 bases at J, with 9 bases between the two ends. CDR3 sequence: CASSVEGGDEQFF. As DNA, the CDR3 is TGTGCCAGCAGCGTAGAAGGGGGTGATGAGCAGTTCTTC.

The chain employs TRBV7-8 and TRBJ2-7; D might be TRBD1 (6 bases). The V gene's germline CDR1 is SGHVS and CDR2 FQNEAQ. The V gene lost 1 base and the J gene lost 2 bases, with 15 bases spanning the gap. The CDR3 contains 16 residues. The CDR3 protein is CASSLGSRGLTYEQYF. The CDR3 DNA reads as TGTGCCAGCAGCTTAGGGTCCAGGGGTCTAACCTACGAGCAGTACTTC. Full variable domain (outside the CDR3, taken from reference TRBV7-8 and TRBJ2-7): GAGVSQSPRYKVAKRGQDVALRCDPISGHVSLFWYQQALGQGPEFLTYFQNEAQLDKSGLPSDRFFAERPEGSVSTLKIQRTQQEDSAVYLCASSLGSRGLTYEQYFGPGTRLTVT.

A word on this clone: Relative to the germline gene, one junction end is altered; a read error may explain this. V and J are TRBV6-1 and TRBJ2-1; D may be TRBD1 (6 bases). Germline V gene lookup returns CDR1 MNHNS and CDR2 SASEGT. The CDR3 sequence is 18 residues long. The CDR3 protein is CASTEFPSGTSSYNEQFF. In DNA form, the CDR3 reads TGTGCCAGCACTGAATTTCCCTCCGGGACAAGCTCCTACAATGAGCAGTTCTTC.